These 31 T cell receptor beta chains share one sample of origin, sequenced in a study of regulatory T cells in long-lasting Graves disease. Time point described: newly diagnosed GD, antithyroid drugs for less than 3 months. PBMC RNA was the source of the TCR library. To make TCR beta libraries, researchers used iRepertoire HTBI primers and Arm-PCR of CDR3 regions. Each CDR3 protein gets one entry after TCRdb re-called the multiplex PCR reads with MiXCR. The repertoire holds hundreds of thousands of distinct CDR3 sequences, roughly 17% seen once, with 30% in the top ten. The same sample was also used in a study of T cells in Graves' hyperthyroidism and ophthalmopathy.

Sequenced here: peripheral blood mononuclear cells (PBMCs), sampled at new diagnosis, from a patient treated with antithyroid drugs. These receptors were collected from a middle-aged man with Graves disease.

This clonotype appeared many times. A read error may produce the germline difference seen at one junction end. This chain connects TRBV28 to TRBJ1-1, with D possibly being TRBD1 (6 bases). The CDR3 contains 14 residues. Germline CDR1 and CDR2: MDHEN and SYDVKM. The CDR3 protein is CASSGPSGTYSPHF. Written as DNA, the CDR3 is TGTGCCAGCAGTGGACCATCCGGGACATACAGCCCCCACTTT.

This clonotype was seen ten or more times. V and J are TRBV7-2 and TRBJ2-1; D gene uncertain. Germline V CDR1 and CDR2: SGHTA, FQGNSA. V gave up 5 bases and J gave up 5 bases, with 10 bases separating them. This CDR3 contains 13 residues. CDR3 sequence reads: CASSQDRHNEQFF. The CDR3 bases are TGTGCCAGCAGCCAAGATCGGCACAATGAGCAGTTCTTC.

The chain has TRBV6-5 and TRBJ2-1; D is uncertain. The V and J ends lost 4 bases and 6 bases respectively, with 16 bases between them. The CDR3 extends over 15 amino acids. Germline CDR1 MNHEY, CDR2 SVGAGI. The CDR3 reads CASSFLGPPGNEQFF. The DNA for the CDR3 is TGTGCCAGCAGTTTCCTTGGCCCCCCGGGCAATGAGCAGTTCTTC.

This clonotype occurred many times. The J gene is TRBJ2-5, the V gene TRBV24-1, with a tentative D call TRBD2 (6 bases). Germline V gene sequence: CDR1 KGHDR, CDR2 SFDVKD. V lost 2 bases and J 5 bases, leaving 14 bases between the germline ends. This CDR3 region has 15 residues. CDR3 protein: CATSDWAGRRETQYF. CDR3 in DNA: TGTGCCACCAGTGATTGGGCAGGGAGGCGCGAGACCCAGTACTTC.

The table lists this clonotype with a count of one. This CDR3 is CASGGGQQGTYEQYF. In nucleotides, the CDR3 is TGCGCCAGCGGCGGGGGCCAGCAGGGGACCTACGAGCAGTACTTC. The chain joins TRBV5-1 to TRBJ2-7, with a weak D call TRBD2 (7 bases). This CDR3 has 15 residues. Germline V gives CDR1 SGHRS, CDR2 YFSETQ. Trimming cost V 7 bases and J 2 bases, with 19 bases left between them.

This clonotype showed up many times. V usage is TRBV7-3 and J usage is TRBJ2-3; the D gene is possibly TRBD2 (6 bases). CDR1 SGHTA and CDR2 FQGTGA come from the germline V gene. CDR3 length: 13 amino acids. Between the trimmed V and J ends, which lost 8 bases and 4 bases, there was a span of 13 bases. The CDR3 region has the DNA TGTGCCAGCGGATCGGGAGAGGCAGATACGCAGTATTTT. Translation gives CASGSGEADTQYF.

Ten or more counts support this clonotype. The chain employs TRBV5-5 and TRBJ2-3; tentative D call: TRBD2 (7 bases). Germline lookup yields CDR1 SGHKS and CDR2 YYEKEE (reference sequence). Trimming stripped 5 bases from V and 4 bases from J, with 11 bases between. The length of the CDR3 is 13 residues. CDR3 in DNA: TGTGCCAGCAGAGGAGGGGGGGCAGATACGCAGTATTTT. Residues: CASRGGGADTQYF.

This clonotype was counted at least ten times. V is TRBV20-1 and J is TRBJ2-3; D ambiguous. This CDR3 spans 13 amino acids. Germline lookup yields CDR1 DFQATT and CDR2 SNEGSKA (reference sequence). V lost 6 bases and J lost 0, with 10 bases in between. The CDR3: CSAVLGSTDTQYF. Here the CDR3 DNA reads TGCAGTGCCGTACTTGGAAGCACAGATACGCAGTATTTT.

The chain combines TRBV2 with TRBJ2-5; 7 bases are a match to TRBD2. The CDR3 has 12 amino acids. Germline V gene sequence: CDR1 SNHLY, CDR2 FYNNEI. The V and J ends lost 5 bases and 9 bases, in that order; junction bases with no gene match: 6. The CDR3 nucleotides read TGTGCCAGCAGTATGGGCGGGGGAGCCCAGTACTTC. It specifies CASSMGGGAQYF.

This clonotype appeared many times. This chain links TRBV24-1 with TRBJ2-5; 9 bases are a match to TRBD2. Germline trimming cut 2 bases from V and 0 bases from J; bases unmatched to any gene: 6. CDR1 KGHDR and CDR2 SFDVKD come from the germline V gene. The CDR3 consists of 17 residues. This CDR3 reads CATSDSAASGDQETQYF. As DNA, the CDR3 is TGTGCCACCAGTGATTCTGCGGCTAGCGGGGACCAAGAGACCCAGTACTTC.

This clonotype turned up a few times. This rearrangement joins TRBV20-1 to TRBJ2-2; tentatively, D is TRBD1 (6 bases). The CDR3 length is 14 residues. Trimming stripped 4 bases from V and 4 bases from J, with 13 bases between. The germline V gene encodes CDR1 DFQATT and CDR2 SNEGSKA (reference sequence). This chain's CDR3 is CSAKGGVRTGELFF. The CDR3 region has the DNA TGCAGTGCTAAAGGGGGAGTGCGCACCGGGGAGCTGTTTTTT.

This clonotype is a singleton in its sample. J is TRBJ1-1 and V is TRBV20-1; D is perhaps TRBD1 (5 bases). Trimming stripped 4 bases from V and 2 bases from J, with 11 bases between. Germline CDR1 is DFQATT and CDR2 is SNEGSKA (reference sequence). The CDR3 loop spans 13 amino acids. The CDR3 spells CSATGTPNTEAFF. In DNA, the CDR3 is TGCAGTGCTACCGGGACCCCCAACACTGAAGCTTTCTTT.

This clonotype was detected ten times or more. V usage is TRBV27 and J usage is TRBJ1-4, with TRBD1 matching over 11 bases. Germline V gives CDR1 MNHEY, CDR2 SMNVEV (reference sequence). This CDR3 comprises 17 residues. V lost 0 bases and J lost 5; bases outside the gene matches: 5. CDR3 in amino acids: CASSLSHGDRGNEKLFF. CDR3 nucleotide sequence: TGTGCCAGCAGTTTATCTCACGGGGACAGGGGGAATGAAAAACTGTTTTTT. The full variable domain, with the rest looked up from reference TRBV27 and TRBJ1-4, is EAQVTQNPRYLITVTGKKLTVTCSQNMNHEYMSWYRQDPGLGLRQIYYSMNVEVTDKGDVPEGYKVSRKEKRNFPLILESPSPNQTSLYFCASSLSHGDRGNEKLFFGSGTQLSVL.

This clonotype was seen at least ten times. This rearrangement joins TRBV20-1 to TRBJ2-3; D unresolved. Germline loops: CDR1 DFQATT, CDR2 SNEGSKA (reference sequence). Trimming left V 2 bases short and J 0 bases short, with 18 bases between. The CDR3 loop spans 17 amino acids. CDR3 bases: TGCAGTGCTAGACCCACCTTGGGCCAGACTAGCACAGATACGCAGTATTTT. Translated, it gives CSARPTLGQTSTDTQYF.

The table lists this clonotype with many counts. The CDR3 spells CSVVVGAQETQYF. The CDR3 DNA reads as TGCAGCGTTGTAGTGGGGGCCCAAGAGACCCAGTACTTC. V and J are TRBV29-1 and TRBJ2-5, with D perhaps TRBD1 (6 bases). Germline V gives CDR1 SQVTM, CDR2 ANQGSEA. The CDR3 sequence is 13 residues long. V was shortened by 4 bases and J by 1 base, with 10 bases between the two germline ends.

At least ten counts were recorded for this clonotype. V usage is TRBV28 and J usage is TRBJ1-5; TRBD1 matches at 7 bases. The CDR3 covers 14 residues. Germline V gives CDR1 MDHEN, CDR2 SYDVKM. With V trimmed by 6 bases and J by 3 bases, 5 bases remained unmatched. This chain's CDR3 is CASRTQGNNQPQHF. In DNA form, the CDR3 reads TGTGCCAGCAGGACACAGGGGAACAATCAGCCCCAGCATTTT.

The chain links TRBV12-3 or TRBV12-4 to TRBJ1-2; D ambiguous. The CDR3 length is 10 residues. Trimming removed 5 bases from V and 5 bases from J, with 3 bases in between. CDR3 in amino acids: CASSGYGYTF. The CDR3 DNA follows: TGTGCCAGCAGTGGGTATGGCTACACCTTC.

This clonotype was seen repeatedly, ten times or more. This rearrangement joins TRBV7-8 to TRBJ2-3, with D possibly matching TRBD1 (5 bases). The germline gives CDR1 SGHVS, CDR2 FQNEAQ. The CDR3 length is 15 residues. V gave up 7 bases and J gave up 0 bases, with 14 bases separating them. The CDR3 DNA is TGTGCCAGCACCTCCCTCCAGGGTAGCACAGATACGCAGTATTTT. As protein: CASTSLQGSTDTQYF.

This clonotype has a handful of counts. This sequence may be a read error, since a much larger clone differs from it by one base. J is TRBJ2-7 and V is TRBV27; D unresolved. The CDR3 consists of 16 residues. Germline values: CDR1 MNHEY, CDR2 SMNVEV (reference sequence). The germline V and J ends were trimmed by 5 bases and 2 bases, with 19 bases remaining between them. CDR3 loop: CASSDPRLLRPYEQYF. The CDR3 nucleotides read TGTGCCAGCAGTGATCCCCGACTCCTGAGGCCCTACGAGCAGTACTTC.

This clonotype was detected ten times or more. The rearrangement links TRBV6-1 to TRBJ2-7, with 7 bases identical to TRBD2. The CDR3 has 16 residues. The germline gives CDR1 MNHNS, CDR2 SASEGT. V trimming: 6 bases; J trimming: 0 bases; junction bases outside the gene matches: 11. The CDR3 protein is CASSPRGRGFSYEQYF. For the CDR3, the DNA is TGTGCCAGCAGCCCCAGAGGGCGGGGGTTCTCCTACGAGCAGTACTTC.

This clonotype has ten or more counts. This chain joins TRBV20-1 and TRBJ2-1, with TRBD2 as a possible D gene (5 bases). This CDR3 region has 12 residues. CDR1 DFQATT and CDR2 SNEGSKA come from the germline V gene (reference sequence). Trimming left V 5 bases short and J 4 bases short, with 9 bases between. The CDR3 loop is CSAPEGYNEQFF. CDR3 DNA sequence: TGCAGTGCTCCCGAGGGATACAATGAGCAGTTCTTC.

This chain links TRBV5-1 with TRBJ2-3; 7 nucleotides align to TRBD1. The V and J ends lost 5 bases and 0 bases, in that order; junction bases with no gene match: 3. Per germline, CDR1 SGHRS and CDR2 YFSETQ. CDR3 length equals 14 residues. The DNA of the CDR3 is TGCGCCAGCAGATCGGGACAGAGCACAGATACGCAGTATTTT. Residues: CASRSGQSTDTQYF.

This clonotype came up many times. The rearrangement joins TRBV7-2 to TRBJ2-3; 10 nucleotides match TRBD2. Germline loops: CDR1 SGHTA, CDR2 FQGNSA. V shed 4 bases and J 6 bases; nucleotides not matched to a gene: 7. The CDR3 has 15 residues. The CDR3 DNA reads as TGTGCCAGCAGCTCCGCCAGCGGGGGGGCGGATACGCAGTATTTT. Amino acid sequence: CASSSASGGADTQYF.

The rearrangement joins TRBV5-5 to TRBJ2-3, with D perhaps matching TRBD1 or TRBD2 (6 bases each). Trimming cost V 4 bases and J 1 base, with 13 bases left between them. Germline CDR1 reads SGHKS; CDR2 reads YYEKEE (reference sequence). The length of the CDR3 is 15 residues. The CDR3 coding sequence is TGTGCCAGCAGCGTATACAGGGAGGGCACAGATACGCAGTATTTT. This encodes CASSVYREGTDTQYF.

This clonotype was found many times. The chain joins TRBV10-3 to TRBJ2-7, with D perhaps matching TRBD1 (6 bases). CDR3 length: 15 residues. CDR1 is ENHRY and CDR2 is SYGVKD in the germline V gene. V was pared by 0 bases and J by 7 bases, with 16 bases between. CDR3 in DNA: TGTGCCATCAGTGAGTCGGACAGACCTACGGGGGAGCAGTACTTC. It yields the protein CAISESDRPTGEQYF.

J is TRBJ1-2 and V is TRBV28; D is unclear. Trimming pared 7 bases from V and 4 bases from J, leaving 13 bases between. Germline lookup yields CDR1 MDHEN and CDR2 SYDVKM. This CDR3 is 13 amino acids long. Here the CDR3 DNA reads TGTGCCAGCACACTCCCATCTCGCTATGGCTACACCTTC. It encodes CASTLPSRYGYTF.

This clonotype has at least ten counts. V and J are TRBV7-9 and TRBJ2-5, with D possibly TRBD1 on 5 matching bases. V dropped 5 bases and J dropped 3 bases, with 16 bases sitting between them. The CDR3 has 15 amino acids. Germline CDR1 SEHNR, CDR2 FQNEAQ (reference sequence). CDR3 loop: CASSQFTGNKETQYF. DNA for the CDR3: TGTGCCAGCAGCCAATTCACAGGCAACAAAGAGACCCAGTACTTC.

There are many counts of this clonotype. This sequence joins TRBV9 and TRBJ2-3, with no clear D. The V and J ends lost 0 bases and 4 bases respectively, with 9 bases between them. CDR3 size: 14 residues. CDR1 is SGDLS, CDR2 YYNGEE, per germline. In DNA form, the CDR3 reads TGTGCCAGCAGCGTAGAATGGGGTTCAGATACGCAGTATTTT. Translating it yields CASSVEWGSDTQYF.

This clonotype occurred many times. The chain is built from TRBV11-2 and TRBJ2-7, with a possible D match to TRBD1 (5 bases). The CDR3 is made up of 12 amino acids. Germline V gives CDR1 SGHAT, CDR2 FQNNGV. V shed 5 bases and J shed 2 bases, with 7 bases lying between them. The CDR3 DNA sequence: TGTGCCAGCAGCCCGGACACCTACGAGCAGTACTTC. Translation: CASSPDTYEQYF. The full variable domain, rest sourced from reference TRBV11-2 and TRBJ2-7, is EAGVAQSPRYKIIEKRQSVAFWCNPISGHATLYWYQQILGQGPKLLIQFQNNGVVDDSQLPKDRFSAERLKGVDSTLKIQPAKLEDSAVYLCASSPDTYEQYFGPGTRLTVT.

At least ten counts were recorded for this clonotype. The chain uses TRBV11-3 and TRBJ2-7, with 10 bases that match TRBD1. The V gene end was trimmed by 5 bases and the J gene end by 3 bases; junction bases not matched to a gene: 4. Germline V gives CDR1 SGHNT, CDR2 YENEEA. The CDR3 is made up of 14 amino acids. CDR3 DNA: TGTGCCAGCAGCCGGGGACAGGGGCACTACGAGCAGTACTTC. The encoded protein is CASSRGQGHYEQYF. The entire variable domain, with the rest obtained from reference TRBV11-3 and TRBJ2-7, is as follows: EAGVVQSPRYKIIEKKQPVAFWCNPISGHNTLYWYLQNLGQGPELLIRYENEEAVDDSQLPKDRFSAERLKGVDSTLKIQPAELGDSAVYLCASSRGQGHYEQYFGPGTRLTVT.

The sample holds a few counts of this clonotype. The rearrangement joins TRBV19 to TRBJ1-1; D unclear. CDR3 size: 15 residues. V gave up 6 bases and J gave up 5 bases, with 19 bases separating them. CDR1 and CDR2 from the germline V gene are LNHDA and SQIVND (reference sequence). The chain's CDR3 is CASSFVRSVGTEAFF. CDR3 DNA: TGTGCCAGTAGCTTTGTCAGGTCGGTTGGAACTGAAGCTTTCTTT.